This TCR beta chain was observed in a study of blood T cell repertoires in COVID-19. The CDR3 has 15 amino acids. In germline, CDR1 is SGHTA, CDR2 FQGTGA. With V trimmed by 5 bases and J by 7 bases, 6 bases remained unmatched. The count of this clone is one. In the source study's methods: Amplification of reference gene primers provided the estimated nucleated cell counts. Using immunoSEQ multiplex PCR, the repertoire was profiled, and TCRdb retains in-frame clones only, with some absent. V, J and clone size derive from that table, while D and trimming were established from the DNA sequence. The sample has a few hundred thousand clones, around 89% seen once; the top ten hold under 3.5%. Participant ages covered 18 to 89 years across around 25 US areas. The study assigned cohorts using participant-reported clinical history.

The chain links TRBV7-3 to TRBJ1-4, with 11 nucleotides matching TRBD1. The sequence came from a young woman in a cohort exposed to, infected with or recovered from COVID-19 (not recorded which). Sequencing used PBMCs or T cells enriched from blood (not recorded which). CDR3 sequence (DNA): TGTGCCAGCAGCCCCACCGGGACAGGGGGTGAAAAACTGTTTTTT. This translates into CASSPTGTGGEKLFF.